Listed below are T cell receptor beta chains from one sample, sequenced in a study of Graves' ophthalmopathy and Graves' hyperthyroidism. TCRdb re-derived calls from the multiplex PCR reads in MiXCR, one entry per CDR3 protein. The sample lists a few hundred thousand distinct CDR3 sequences, approximately 21% occurring once. The sample taken for sequencing was peripheral blood. The receptor set was obtained from a woman aged 50 to 60 with Graves' ophthalmopathy. Both conserved end residues are part of each CDR3. D genes are given only for firm matches. Clone size is shown for a subset of rows, as once, few, many or a class of expanded clone.

v_gene: TRBV28
d_gene: TRBD1
j_gene: TRBJ2-7
abundance: many
len: 16
CDR3nt: TGTGCCAGCAGCGCCAACCAGGGGGCGCCGGTGGAGGAGCAGTACTTC
CDR3aa: CASSANQGAPVEEQYF

v_gene: TRBV11-2
d_gene: -
j_gene: TRBJ1-6
abundance: many
len: 13
CDR3nt: TGTGCCAGCAGCTTAGTGGAGAATTCACCCCTCCACTTT
CDR3aa: CASSLVENSPLHF

v_gene: TRBV6-1
d_gene: -
j_gene: TRBJ2-7
abundance: many
len: 12
CDR3nt: TGTGCCAGCACCCCCAACCGTGACGAGCAGTACTTC
CDR3aa: CASTPNRDEQYF

v_gene: TRBV5-1
d_gene: TRBD1
j_gene: TRBJ2-7
abundance: many
len: 15
CDR3nt: TGCGCCAGCAGCTTGGAGGGACAGGGCGTTGGGGAGCAGTACTTC
CDR3aa: CASSLEGQGVGEQYF

v_gene: TRBV12-3/TRBV12-4
d_gene: -
j_gene: TRBJ1-3
abundance: many
len: 14
CDR3nt: TGTGCCAGCAGGGCGCAGAGCTCTGGAAACACCATATATTTT
CDR3aa: CASRAQSSGNTIYF

v_gene: TRBV7-3
d_gene: -
j_gene: TRBJ2-7
abundance: many
len: 16
CDR3nt: TGTGCCAGCAGCTTACAGGTGACCCCGACCTCCTACGAGCAGTACTTC
CDR3aa: CASSLQVTPTSYEQYF

v_gene: TRBV6-5
d_gene: -
j_gene: TRBJ2-7
abundance: many
len: 16
CDR3nt: TGTGCCAGCAGTTACTCGAGAGGGGGGTCCTCCTACGAGCAGTACTTC
CDR3aa: CASSYSRGGSSYEQYF

v_gene: TRBV12-3/TRBV12-4
d_gene: TRBD2
j_gene: TRBJ2-2
abundance: many
len: 15
CDR3nt: TGTGCCTCCACGGGACTAGCGGGATTGGCCGGGGAGCTGTTTTTT
CDR3aa: CASTGLAGLAGELFF

v_gene: TRBV7-3
d_gene: -
j_gene: TRBJ2-5
abundance: many
len: 15
CDR3nt: TGTGCCAGCAGCTTAATTCCCGGGTTTCAAGAGACCCAGTACTTC
CDR3aa: CASSLIPGFQETQYF

v_gene: TRBV30
d_gene: -
j_gene: TRBJ2-7
abundance: -
len: 13
CDR3nt: TGTGCCTGGAGTGCGATGAACGGGGGCGAGCAGTACTTC
CDR3aa: CAWSAMNGGEQYF

v_gene: TRBV28
d_gene: -
j_gene: TRBJ1-1
abundance: many
len: 13
CDR3nt: TGTGCCAGCAGCGGACATATGAACACTGAAGCTTTCTTT
CDR3aa: CASSGHMNTEAFF

v_gene: TRBV27
d_gene: -
j_gene: TRBJ2-5
abundance: -
len: 15
CDR3nt: TGTGCCAGCAGTTTAAATTGGGGGAGAGTTGAGACCCAGTACTTC
CDR3aa: CASSLNWGRVETQYF

v_gene: TRBV2
d_gene: TRBD1
j_gene: TRBJ1-1
abundance: many
len: 14
CDR3nt: TGTGCCAGCCAGCCCGTGAAGGGGGCCACTGAAGCTTTCTTT
CDR3aa: CASQPVKGATEAFF

v_gene: TRBV18
d_gene: -
j_gene: TRBJ1-1
abundance: -
len: 15
CDR3nt: TGTGCCAGCTCACCTCCCAACGGGCAGGATGGTGAAGCTTTCTTT
CDR3aa: CASSPPNGQDGEAFF

v_gene: TRBV20-1
d_gene: TRBD1
j_gene: TRBJ2-7
abundance: many
len: 13
CDR3nt: TGCAGTGCTAAACAGGGGACAGACTACGAGCAGTACTTC
CDR3aa: CSAKQGTDYEQYF

v_gene: TRBV4-3
d_gene: TRBD1
j_gene: TRBJ1-1
abundance: -
len: 18
CDR3nt: TGCGCCAGCAGCCAATCCTCCGGACAGGCCATTATGAACACTGAAGCTTTCTTT
CDR3aa: CASSQSSGQAIMNTEAFF

v_gene: TRBV15
d_gene: TRBD2
j_gene: TRBJ2-7
abundance: many
len: 17
CDR3nt: TGTGCCACCAGCAGAGATAGGTGGTCGGCGGGGGGCCTCGAGCAGTACTTC
CDR3aa: CATSRDRWSAGGLEQYF

v_gene: TRBV28
d_gene: TRBD2
j_gene: TRBJ2-7
abundance: many
len: 16
CDR3nt: TGTGCCAGCAGTTCTCCGGGGGGGTTAAAGGCTTACGAGCAGTACTTC
CDR3aa: CASSSPGGLKAYEQYF

v_gene: TRBV19
d_gene: -
j_gene: TRBJ1-1
abundance: -
len: 16
CDR3nt: TGTGCCAGTGAAAAACCCTCTATAGGGTGGGTACCTGAAGCTATCTTT
CDR3aa: CASEKPSIGWVPEAIF

v_gene: TRBV7-8
d_gene: TRBD1
j_gene: TRBJ1-1
abundance: many
len: 16
CDR3nt: TGTGCCAGCAGCTTAGTAGGACAGGGGGTGGGCACTGAAGCTTTCTTT
CDR3aa: CASSLVGQGVGTEAFF

v_gene: TRBV12-3/TRBV12-4
d_gene: -
j_gene: TRBJ2-4
abundance: many
len: 15
CDR3nt: TGTGCCAGCAGTTCCCGGGACACCGTTGGGGACATTCAGTACTTC
CDR3aa: CASSSRDTVGDIQYF

v_gene: TRBV20-1
d_gene: -
j_gene: TRBJ2-5
abundance: -
len: 13
CDR3nt: TGCAGTGCTATCGGGACTCTACAAGAGACCCAGTACTTC
CDR3aa: CSAIGTLQETQYF

v_gene: TRBV20-1
d_gene: TRBD1
j_gene: TRBJ2-5
abundance: many
len: 12
CDR3nt: TGCAGTGCCGAGACAGGGGCAGAGACCCAGTACTTC
CDR3aa: CSAETGAETQYF

v_gene: TRBV30
d_gene: -
j_gene: TRBJ1-1
abundance: many
len: 11
CDR3nt: TGTGCCTGGGGGGAGAACACTGAAGCTTTCTTT
CDR3aa: CAWGENTEAFF

v_gene: TRBV19
d_gene: -
j_gene: TRBJ1-5
abundance: -
len: 14
CDR3nt: TGTGCCAGTAGTATAGCCATGGGGAATCAGCCCCAGCATTTT
CDR3aa: CASSIAMGNQPQHF

v_gene: TRBV7-9
d_gene: -
j_gene: TRBJ2-7
abundance: many
len: 13
CDR3nt: TGTGCCAGCAGCCTCGAACTCGGGGGAGAGCAGTACTTC
CDR3aa: CASSLELGGEQYF

v_gene: TRBV27
d_gene: -
j_gene: TRBJ2-5
abundance: -
len: 14
CDR3nt: TGTGCCAGCCGCCCCCCCGAGTATGGAGAGACCCAGTACTTC
CDR3aa: CASRPPEYGETQYF

v_gene: TRBV5-1
d_gene: TRBD2
j_gene: TRBJ2-5
abundance: -
len: 13
CDR3nt: TGCGCCAGCAGCTTCGGGGGGGAAGAGATCCAGTACTTC
CDR3aa: CASSFGGEEIQYF

v_gene: TRBV20-1
d_gene: -
j_gene: TRBJ2-7
abundance: -
len: 14
CDR3nt: TGCAGTGCCCTTTATCTTCACAGCTCCTACGAGCAGTACTTC
CDR3aa: CSALYLHSSYEQYF

v_gene: TRBV11-2
d_gene: -
j_gene: TRBJ1-3
abundance: -
len: 17
CDR3nt: TGTGCCAGCAGCTTGAACCCCAGAATTCACTCTGGAAACACCATATATTTT
CDR3aa: CASSLNPRIHSGNTIYF

v_gene: TRBV20-1
d_gene: TRBD1
j_gene: TRBJ1-5
abundance: many
len: 18
CDR3nt: TGCAGTGCTAGTCTCGGGACAGGGGCCCGACGCTTCAATCAGCCCCAGCATTTT
CDR3aa: CSASLGTGARRFNQPQHF

v_gene: TRBV30
d_gene: -
j_gene: TRBJ1-1
abundance: many
len: 14
CDR3nt: TGTGCCTGGTTAAAACCCATCGTGAACACTGAAGCTTTCTTT
CDR3aa: CAWLKPIVNTEAFF

v_gene: TRBV7-2
d_gene: -
j_gene: TRBJ2-2
abundance: many
len: 15
CDR3nt: TGTGCCAGCAGCTTTGACGCGCGGCGCACCGGGGAGCTGTTTTTT
CDR3aa: CASSFDARRTGELFF

v_gene: TRBV12-3/TRBV12-4
d_gene: -
j_gene: TRBJ2-3
abundance: many
len: 13
CDR3nt: TGTGCCAGCCGAATTGTCGGAGGGGGTACGCAGTATTTT
CDR3aa: CASRIVGGGTQYF

v_gene: TRBV2
d_gene: TRBD2
j_gene: TRBJ2-7
abundance: -
len: 16
CDR3nt: TGTGCCAGCAGTGAAGGACTAGCGGGTTATACCTACGAGCAGTACTTC
CDR3aa: CASSEGLAGYTYEQYF

v_gene: TRBV9
d_gene: -
j_gene: TRBJ2-5
abundance: -
len: 15
CDR3nt: TGTGCCAGCAGCGCTGGGACTGCCCCGGGGGAGACCCAGTACTTC
CDR3aa: CASSAGTAPGETQYF

v_gene: TRBV12-3/TRBV12-4
d_gene: -
j_gene: TRBJ1-5
abundance: -
len: 14
CDR3nt: TGTGCCAGCGCCCCCGACAGGAGGAATCAGCCCCAGCATTTT
CDR3aa: CASAPDRRNQPQHF

v_gene: TRBV11-2
d_gene: -
j_gene: TRBJ2-7
abundance: many
len: 14
CDR3nt: TGTGCCAGCAGCTTGGGGGCACGGGGCTACGAGCAGTACTTC
CDR3aa: CASSLGARGYEQYF

v_gene: TRBV20-1
d_gene: -
j_gene: TRBJ2-7
abundance: -
len: 13
CDR3nt: TGCAGTGCTAGAGAATTTACTCCATACGAGCAGTACTTC
CDR3aa: CSAREFTPYEQYF

v_gene: TRBV12-3/TRBV12-4
d_gene: TRBD2
j_gene: TRBJ2-5
abundance: -
len: 18
CDR3nt: TGTGCCAGCAGCCCTATATTCGGGACTAGCGGGAGTTGGAAGACCCAGTACTTC
CDR3aa: CASSPIFGTSGSWKTQYF

v_gene: TRBV12-3/TRBV12-4
d_gene: TRBD2
j_gene: TRBJ2-2
abundance: -
len: 15
CDR3nt: TGTGCCAGCAGGTTTCGCGGCGGGGGTCCCGGGGAGCTGTTTTTT
CDR3aa: CASRFRGGGPGELFF

v_gene: TRBV6-2/TRBV6-3
d_gene: -
j_gene: TRBJ1-1
abundance: -
len: 16
CDR3nt: TGTGCCAGCAGTTACCCACCACAGGGTGTGGACACTGAAGCTTTCTTT
CDR3aa: CASSYPPQGVDTEAFF

v_gene: TRBV28
d_gene: -
j_gene: TRBJ2-7
abundance: many
len: 12
CDR3nt: TGTGCCAGCAGTTTAGGGGTTGGGCAGCAGTACTTC
CDR3aa: CASSLGVGQQYF

v_gene: TRBV29-1
d_gene: -
j_gene: TRBJ1-1
abundance: many
len: 13
CDR3nt: TGCAGCGTACGGGCCCAATTGTGGACTGAAGCTTTCTTT
CDR3aa: CSVRAQLWTEAFF